Following are 32 T cell receptor beta chains from one sample sequenced in a study of blood T cells in healthy people across ages. Using a J-beta primer mix together with a sample-barcoded 5' primer, a second PCR was run for about 7 to 12 cycles. TCRdb recomputed calls from the 5' RACE reads with MiXCR, one row per CDR3 protein. The sample has about a million distinct CDR3 sequences, roughly 47% seen once. Sequencing input: blood. Every receptor here comes from a woman aged 60-70 years in good health.

The chain carries TRBV7-3 and TRBJ2-3; tentatively, D is TRBD2 (7 bases). CDR3 length: 14 amino acids. Deletions cut 6 bases from V and 8 bases from J, with 18 bases between. Germline V gene data show CDR1 as SGHTA and CDR2 as FQGTGA. CDR3 region: CASSSDQGRGTQYF. The CDR3 DNA reads TGTGCCAGCAGTTCGGACCAGGGGAGGGGTACGCAGTATTTT.

J is TRBJ2-5 and V is TRBV5-5; D remains unclear. The CDR3 loop spans 15 amino acids. Between the trimmed V and J ends, which lost 2 bases and 11 bases, there was a span of 22 bases. Germline values: CDR1 SGHKS, CDR2 YYEKEE (reference sequence). CDR3 protein: CASSLADIPSYEQYF. The CDR3 DNA reads TGTGCCAGCAGCTTAGCTGACATACCTTCGTATGAGCAGTACTTC.

V and J are TRBV27 and TRBJ2-5; 11 bases fit TRBD2. Germline V lookup: CDR1 MNHEY, CDR2 SMNVEV (reference sequence). The CDR3 has 16 residues. After removal of 6 bases from V and 11 bases from J, the junction contained 17 bases not matched to a gene. The CDR3 region is CASSEDLAGGPGEQYF. The CDR3 DNA follows: TGTGCCAGCAGCGAAGATCTAGCGGGAGGCCCTGGGGAGCAGTACTTC.

This chain joins TRBV5-1 and TRBJ2-3; 10 bases are shared with TRBD1. The CDR3 extends over 18 amino acids. CDR1 is SGHRS and CDR2 is YFSETQ in the germline V gene. Germline trimming cut 0 bases from V and 6 bases from J; bases unmatched to any gene: 13. This CDR3 reads CASSLAGAGQGIIDTQYF. The CDR3 DNA reads as TGCGCCAGCAGCTTGGCTGGGGCGGGACAGGGGATTATCGATACGCAGTATTTT.

The rearrangement links TRBV3-1 to TRBJ2-5; 9 nucleotides align to TRBD1. V shed 6 bases and J 1 base; nucleotides not matched to a gene: 6. Per the germline V gene, CDR1 is LGHDT and CDR2 is YNNKEL (reference sequence). The CDR3 contains 15 residues. The CDR3, as DNA: TGTGCCAGCAGACCCGGGACAGGGCTCCAAGAGACCCAGTACTTC. Translation gives CASRPGTGLQETQYF.

The CDR3 bases are TGCAGCGTTGGCGGGGGGGGAGGAAACACCATATATTTT. As protein: CSVGGGGGNTIYF. The rearrangement uses TRBV29-1 and TRBJ1-3; possible D gene TRBD1, 5 bases. Deletions cut 4 bases from V and 4 bases from J, with 11 bases between. CDR3 size: 13 residues. Looked up from germline, CDR1 is SQVTM and CDR2 is ANQGSEA.

Turning to this clonotype: One end of the junction is discordant with germline, which a read error may explain. The rearrangement joins TRBV10-3 to TRBJ2-1, with TRBD2 identical over 11 bases. Germline V gives CDR1 ENHRY, CDR2 SYGVKD. There are 14 residues in the CDR3. CDR3 DNA sequence: TGTGCCACATCGACTAGCGGGAACTACTATGAGCAGTTCTTC. It codes for CATSTSGNYYEQFF.

With respect to this clonotype: A read error may account for a junction end that differs from germline. The V and J genes are TRBV20-1 and TRBJ2-1; 9 nucleotides align to TRBD2. The CDR3 runs 18 residues. CDR1 is DFQATT, CDR2 SNEGSKA, per germline (reference sequence). CDR3 coding DNA: TGCAGTGCGCCAGGAAGGGCTAGCGGGGTGGGTTCCTACAATGAGCAATTCTTC. Translation gives CSAPGRASGVGSYNEQFF.

The sample holds a few counts of this clonotype. This sequence joins TRBV4-1 and TRBJ1-2, with unresolved D. The CDR3 sequence is 16 residues long. The germline gives CDR1 MGHRA, CDR2 YSYEKL. V was shortened by 1 base and J by 5 bases, with 17 bases between the two germline ends. CDR3 nucleotides: TGCGCCAGCAGCCAAGGGGTTCCGGGCGGCAGTTATGGCTACACCTTC. This encodes CASSQGVPGGSYGYTF.

J is TRBJ2-1 and V is TRBV20-1; the D is unclear. Germline CDR1 and CDR2: DFQATT and SNEGSKA (reference sequence). This CDR3 has 15 amino acids. V was trimmed by 3 bases and J by 3 bases, leaving 15 bases between them. The CDR3 bases are TGCAGTGCTAGTATTTCCAGAGGTCTCTACAATGAGCAGTTCTTC. Translation gives CSASISRGLYNEQFF.

J is TRBJ2-3 and V is TRBV4-1; no definite D call. The V gene's germline CDR1 is MGHRA and CDR2 YSYEKL. The ends were cut back, 1 base at V and 2 bases at J, with 7 bases in the middle. The CDR3 runs to 14 residues. This CDR3 reads CASSQAPFTDTQYF. The CDR3 DNA reads TGCGCCAGCAGCCAAGCTCCTTTCACAGATACGCAGTATTTT.

The CDR3 loop reads CASVAGGSAYEQYF. The CDR3 DNA reads TGTGCCAGCGTCGCGGGAGGTTCTGCCTACGAGCAGTACTTC. The J gene is TRBJ2-7, the V gene TRBV28; 8 nucleotides agree with TRBD2. Looked up from germline, CDR1 is MDHEN and CDR2 is SYDVKM. CDR3 length equals 14 residues. The J segment lost 2 bases and the V segment lost 8 bases, leaving 8 bases of the junction unmatched.

V gene TRBV5-1 combines with J gene TRBJ2-1; 9 bases are a match to TRBD2. The germline V gene has CDR1 SGHRS and CDR2 YFSETQ. The CDR3 covers 15 residues. With 4 bases clipped from V and 9 bases from J, the junction kept 11 bases outside the gene matches. CDR3 DNA sequence: TGCGCCAGCAGCCCCGTACGGACTAGCGATCGTGAGCAGTTCTTC. It is translated as CASSPVRTSDREQFF.

The DNA for the CDR3 is TGTGCCAGCAGCCCCGGACTAGTCGGGAGTAAGACCCAGTACTTC. It encodes CASSPGLVGSKTQYF. The chain couples TRBV7-2 to TRBJ2-7, with 7 bases aligning to TRBD2. The better agreement between TRBJ2-5 and the DNA end casts doubt on the J call. Per the germline V gene, CDR1 is SGHTA and CDR2 is FQGNSA. The CDR3 has 15 amino acids.

This clonotype was seen only a few times. The rearrangement uses TRBV28 and TRBJ2-1; D gene ambiguous. CDR3 length: 16 residues. Germline loops: CDR1 MDHEN, CDR2 SYDVKM. Trimming stripped 2 bases from V and 0 bases from J, with 11 bases between. CDR3 amino acids: CASSLGLFYSYNEQFF. In DNA form, the CDR3 reads TGTGCCAGCAGTTTAGGGCTATTCTACTCCTACAATGAGCAGTTCTTC.

The gene calls are TRBV28 and TRBJ2-5; D perhaps matches TRBD2 (6 bases). Deletions cut 3 bases from V and 11 bases from J, with 22 bases between. The CDR3 spans 15 residues. Germline V gives CDR1 MDHEN, CDR2 SYDVKM. In DNA, the CDR3 is TGTGCCAGCAGTTTCTCTAGCGCCGTAGATGGAGAGCAGTACTTC. This sequence encodes CASSFSSAVDGEQYF.

This clonotype was counted a single time. The genes are TRBV15 and TRBJ2-7; D is uncertain. This CDR3 has 14 residues. Trimming shortened V by 3 bases and J by 4 bases, and 13 bases separated the two germline ends. Germline V gene lookup returns CDR1 LNHNV and CDR2 YYDKDF (reference sequence). CDR3 sequence (DNA): TGTGCCACCAGCAGCCCCGGGTGGTCTTACGAGCAGTACTTC. It codes for CATSSPGWSYEQYF.

This chain links TRBV28 with TRBJ2-7, with a weak D call TRBD1 (5 bases). The J call may be faulty, since TRBJ2-5 better matches the DNA end. The germline V gene has CDR1 MDHEN and CDR2 SYDVKM. CDR3 length: 14 amino acids. CDR3 amino acids: CASSLMSGSETQYF. CDR3 coding DNA: TGTGCCAGCAGTTTAATGTCAGGGTCAGAGACCCAGTACTTC.

CDR3 residues: CASRSRPSDGSTQYF. CDR3 in DNA: TGTGCCAGCAGATCCCGCCCTAGCGACGGGAGCACGCAGTATTTT. The chain joins TRBV7-8 to TRBJ2-3, with a possible D match to TRBD2 (6 bases). CDR3 length equals 15 residues. Germline CDR1 is SGHVS and CDR2 is FQNEAQ. Trimming left V 6 bases short and J 9 bases short, with 22 bases between.

As regards this clonotype: One base away lies a much larger clone, so this may be a sequencing read error. The genes are TRBV7-9 and TRBJ2-7; D is ambiguous. Looked up from germline, CDR1 is SEHNR and CDR2 is FQNEAQ (reference sequence). The CDR3 spans 12 residues. CDR3 DNA sequence: TGTGCCAACAGCCCCGACTTCAACGAGCAGTACTTC. The encoded protein is CANSPDFNEQYF.

The J gene is TRBJ2-7, the V gene TRBV6-2 or TRBV6-3, with no clear D. V was clipped by 8 bases and J by 7 bases, with 21 bases between them. CDR3 size: 14 residues. In germline, CDR1 is MNHEY, CDR2 SVGEGT. The CDR3 protein is CASGPFTSYNEQYF. The CDR3 bases are TGTGCCAGCGGACCCTTTACCTCCTACAATGAGCAGTACTTC.

The chain has TRBV7-2 and TRBJ2-5; unclear D gene. Gene TRBJ2-7 matches the end of the DNA better, so the J call may be wrong. Germline V gene sequence: CDR1 SGHTA, CDR2 FQGNSA. The CDR3 length is 13 residues. In DNA, the CDR3 is TGTGCCAGCAGTGCGTCCACGTCTGGCGAGCAGTACTTC. Amino acids: CASSASTSGEQYF.

The J gene is TRBJ1-1, the V gene TRBV10-1; D uncertain. V shed 3 bases and J shed 6 bases, with 11 bases lying between them. The CDR3 runs 13 residues. Per the germline V gene, CDR1 is WNHNN and CDR2 is SYGVQD (reference sequence). CDR3 amino acids: CASSDGGLSEAFF. CDR3 nucleotides: TGCGCCAGCAGTGATGGCGGGCTATCTGAAGCTTTCTTT.

J is TRBJ2-3 and V is TRBV4-2; D is undetermined. Germline CDR1 LGHNA, CDR2 YNFKEQ. This CDR3 region has 15 residues. Deletions cut 0 bases from V and 0 bases from J, with 7 bases between. The CDR3 protein is CASSQDRRSTDTQYF. In DNA form, the CDR3 reads TGTGCCAGCAGCCAAGATCGGAGAAGCACAGATACGCAGTATTTT.

J is TRBJ2-2 and V is TRBV5-1, with D uncertain. V was shortened by 2 bases and J by 4 bases, with 12 bases between the two germline ends. This CDR3 region has 15 residues. The germline V gene encodes CDR1 SGHRS and CDR2 YFSETQ. CDR3 sequence reads: CASSLMAAPTGELFF. DNA of the CDR3: TGCGCCAGCAGCTTAATGGCGGCACCCACCGGGGAGCTGTTTTTT.

The rearrangement links TRBV5-1 to TRBJ2-5, with a weak D call TRBD2 (5 bases). This CDR3 spans 12 amino acids. The V end was cut by 4 bases, the J end by 11 bases, with 15 bases between. CDR1 SGHRS and CDR2 YFSETQ come from the germline V gene. CDR3: CASSAGGTEQYF. Here the CDR3 DNA reads TGCGCCAGCAGCGCAGGAGGAACGGAGCAGTACTTC.

The sample holds a few counts of this clonotype. This sequence joins TRBV28 and TRBJ2-7; D call uncertain. Trimming removed 7 bases at V and 0 bases at J, with 10 bases between. CDR3 length: 13 amino acids. The germline CDR1 and CDR2 sequences are MDHEN and SYDVKM. The CDR3 region is CASTVGSSYEQYF. DNA for the CDR3: TGTGCCAGCACGGTAGGCAGCTCCTACGAGCAGTACTTC.

There are a few counts of this clonotype. The CDR3 sequence: CASSPPGIGYEQYF. CDR3 DNA sequence: TGTGCCAGCTCACCACCGGGTATAGGGTACGAGCAGTACTTC. The chain combines TRBV18 with TRBJ2-7; D uncertain. Between the trimmed V and J ends, which lost 0 bases and 4 bases, there was a span of 10 bases. CDR1 is KGHSH, CDR2 LQKENI, per germline. The CDR3 is 14 residues long.

In its sample, this clonotype was seen many times. This sequence joins TRBV12-3 or TRBV12-4 and TRBJ2-5; D is ambiguous. The CDR3 is 11 residues long. With 6 bases removed from V and 2 bases from J, the gap between germline ends came to 4 bases. Written as DNA, the CDR3 is TGTGCCAGCAGCCAACAAGAGACCCAGTACTTC. Its protein is CASSQQETQYF.

The chain has TRBV11-1 and TRBJ2-1; 11 bases are a match to TRBD2. The CDR3 extends over 20 amino acids. Per germline, CDR1 SGHAT and CDR2 FQDESV (reference sequence). Trimming took 2 bases from V and 6 from J; bases not matched to a gene: 18. The DNA of the CDR3 is TGTGCCAGCAGCTTATTTCCCCCAAAAATAGCGGGAGGGCCGGGCAATGAGCAGTTCTTC. Residues: CASSLFPPKIAGGPGNEQFF.

V is TRBV7-2 and J is TRBJ2-7; unclear D gene. V lost 4 bases and J 6 bases, leaving 16 bases between the germline ends. The length of the CDR3 is 14 residues. Germline assignment: CDR1 SGHTA and CDR2 FQGNSA. CDR3 nucleotides: TGTGCCAGCAGCTCGAATAGCCCGGGTAGCGAGCAGTACTTC. It translates to CASSSNSPGSEQYF.

V usage is TRBV20-1 and J usage is TRBJ1-2; weak D call: TRBD1 (5 bases). This CDR3 contains 13 residues. From germline, CDR1 is DFQATT and CDR2 SNEGSKA (reference sequence). Trimming cost V 3 bases and J 1 base, with 9 bases left between them. CDR3 in amino acids: CSASIGVNYGYTF. CDR3 nucleotides: TGCAGTGCTAGTATAGGGGTTAACTATGGCTACACCTTC.